Reported below is one T cell receptor beta chain. Its target is not known. The data were obtained in a study of T cell responses to AZD1222 COVID-19 vaccine. Both about-4-week and about-12-week second-dose recipients were combined. Overall study results and limits: Increases in Spike-specific TCR breadth and depth were seen after two AZD1222 doses.

Some clones are missing from TCRdb's copy, which holds only in-frame ones; the method was immunoSEQ multiplex PCR. The sample lists fewer than 200,000 clones, roughly 91% occurring once. The receptor was derived from an adult who received the AZD1222 COVID-19 vaccine. Sequencing used peripheral blood, obtained 28 days after the second AZD1222 dose.

CDR3 in amino acids: CASSPQDGSGNTIYF. In DNA form, the CDR3 reads TGTGCCAGCTCACCACAGGACGGATCTGGAAACACCATATATTTT. V and J are TRBV18 and TRBJ1-3; no clear D. From germline, CDR1 is KGHSH and CDR2 LQKENI. Trimming took off 1 base at V and 1 base at J, with 8 bases between the two ends. The length of the CDR3 is 15 residues.